One and the same sample provided the 10 T cell receptor beta chains below, sequenced in a study of CD8+CD57+ T cells in acquired aplastic anemia. By flow cytometry, patients selected for sequencing had shown an expansion of CD8+CD57+ cells. Genomic DNA constituted the template upon which TCR beta VDJ and CDR3 profiling was performed. One entry per CDR3 protein, called by TCRdb with MiXCR from the reads. This table has 260,000 or so distinct CDR3 sequences, less than 85% appearing once. Sample: sorted CD4+, CD8+, or CD8+CD57+ T cells (not recorded which) from PBMCs. These receptors were taken from a human donor with aplastic anemia.

The chain carries TRBV5-4 and TRBJ2-1; D may match TRBD1 or TRBD2 (5 bases each). Germline CDR1 SGHNT, CDR2 YYREEE (reference sequence). V lost 3 bases and J lost 8, with 18 bases in between. The CDR3 runs 15 residues. The CDR3 loop is CASSYARGDVDEQFF. As DNA, the CDR3 is TGTGCCAGCAGCTACGCTAGAGGGGATGTCGATGAGCAGTTCTTC.

The CDR3 nucleotides are TGTGCCAGCAGCTTAGCCGACGGGACAAATGCGACCCAGTACTTC. As protein: CASSLADGTNATQYF. The rearrangement uses TRBV7-6 and TRBJ2-5; perhaps TRBD1 as D (6 bases). The V gene lost 0 bases and the J gene lost 7 bases, with 15 bases spanning the gap. There are 15 residues in the CDR3. Germline V gene data show CDR1 as SGHVS and CDR2 as FNYEAQ.

The chain recombines TRBV7-3 with TRBJ2-7; D is unclear. The V gene lost 2 bases and the J gene lost 3 bases, with 23 bases spanning the gap. This CDR3 spans 18 amino acids. Germline V gene data show CDR1 as SGHTA and CDR2 as FQGTGA. CDR3 residues: CASSLEPSMNTNHYEQYV. The CDR3 DNA sequence: TGTGCCAGCAGCTTAGAGCCCTCGATGAATACCAATCACTACGAGCAGTACGTC.

Ten or more counts support this clonotype. This is likely a read error, given that the CDR3 carries no conserved phenylalanine or tryptophan at its end. No DNA is shown, since the ends of the CDR3 on it are uncertain; the CDR3 is the one TCRdb lists. The V and J genes are TRBV9 and TRBJ2-3; TRBD1 reflects the table's D call only, with no check against the DNA. The germline CDR1 and CDR2 sequences are SGDLS and YYNGEE. The CDR3 spans 13 amino acids, including both terminal residues. This CDR3 is CASSVEDYPLVNI.

The chain uses TRBV9 and TRBJ2-7, with 7 bases lining up with TRBD2. The CDR3 has 18 amino acids. V was clipped by 2 bases and J by 3 bases; unmatched bases: 17. Germline V gives CDR1 SGDLS, CDR2 YYNGEE. The CDR3 sequence: CASSVAPEAGALHYEQYV. CDR3 nucleotides: TGTGCCAGCAGCGTTGCTCCAGAGGCGGGAGCCCTTCACTACGAGCAGTACGTC.

Points on this clonotype: A much bigger clone sits one base away, suggesting this may be a read error. The chain recombines TRBV7-9 with TRBJ2-5; 10 positions agree with TRBD2. Germline lookup yields CDR1 SEHNR and CDR2 FQNEAQ (reference sequence). V lost 3 bases and J lost 12; bases outside the gene matches: 13. This CDR3 spans 15 amino acids. The CDR3 DNA reads TGTGCCAGCAGCTTTCAAAGAAGCGGGGGGGGCGCTGAGTACTTC. This translates into CASSFQRSGGGAEYF.

The J gene is TRBJ2-7, the V gene TRBV10-3, with 12 bases aligning to TRBD1. CDR3 length: 13 amino acids. CDR1 is ENHRY and CDR2 is SYGVKD in the germline V gene. V lost 6 bases and J lost 7; bases outside the gene matches: 4. Here the CDR3 reads CAISGTGGREQYF. The CDR3 DNA reads as TGTGCCATCAGCGGGACAGGGGGCCGAGAGCAGTACTTC.

This clonotype has more than one count but fewer than ten. The chain uses TRBV5-7 and TRBJ2-1, with D possibly being TRBD1 or TRBD2 (6 bases each). TRBV5-7 is labeled an ORF, and its function is uncertain. The CDR3 totals 15 residues. The ends were cut back, 8 bases at V and 6 bases at J, with 21 bases in the middle. The CDR3 here is CASSVTGASSNEQFF. The CDR3 DNA reads as TGTGCCAGTAGTGTGACGGGGGCTTCTTCCAATGAGCAGTTCTTC.

Notes on this clonotype: The final CDR3 position lacks the conserved phenylalanine or tryptophan, pointing to a likely read error. Because the CDR3's place on the DNA is in doubt, the DNA is left out and the CDR3 is given as listed by TCRdb. The rearrangement joins TRBV2 to TRBJ1-2; the listed D gene, TRBD1, was not tested against the DNA. The CDR3 totals 15 residues, both ends included. The V gene's germline CDR1 is SNHLY and CDR2 FYNNEI. This CDR3 is CASSKVTDAFFGQSI.

A few counts support this clonotype. The J gene is TRBJ2-7, the V gene TRBV7-2, with 7 nucleotides matching TRBD1. The CDR3 totals 15 residues. Germline V gives CDR1 SGHTA, CDR2 FQGNSA. Trimming at V came to 4 bases and at J to 1 base, leaving 7 bases not matched to a gene. The CDR3 protein is CASSSGTALSYEQYV. DNA for the CDR3: TGTGCCAGCAGCTCCGGGACAGCCCTTTCCTACGAGCAGTACGTC.